Each of the 31 T cell receptor beta chains below was sequenced from the same sample in a study of blood T cell repertoires in COVID-19. Clones were sequenced by immunoSEQ multiplex PCR, and TCRdb holds only the in-frame ones, with some missing. The data hold around 100,000 clones, with less than 90% observed a single time. The sample consisted of peripheral blood. These receptors were collected from an elderly man with acute or convalescent COVID-19.

This sequence joins TRBV28 and TRBJ2-5; weak D call: TRBD2 (6 bases). Between the trimmed V and J ends, which lost 5 bases and 2 bases, there was a span of 12 bases. The CDR3 has 14 amino acids. Per the germline V gene, CDR1 is MDHEN and CDR2 is SYDVKM. CDR3 loop: CASSLTAGQETQYF. The CDR3 DNA reads TGTGCCAGCAGTCTGACTGCGGGGCAAGAGACCCAGTACTTC.

The rearrangement uses TRBV6-2 or TRBV6-3 and TRBJ2-1, with D tentatively TRBD2 (6 bases). The V gene's germline CDR1 is MNHEY and CDR2 SVGEGT. The CDR3 totals 17 residues. Deletions cut 5 bases from V and 0 bases from J, with 17 bases between. CDR3 coding DNA: TGTGCCAGCAGTCAGAGGGTGGGCGGGGACTCCTACAATGAGCAGTTCTTC. This sequence encodes CASSQRVGGDSYNEQFF.

V and J are TRBV7-8 and TRBJ1-1; 9 bases agree with TRBD1. The junction had 4 bases not matched to a gene; V was cut back by 5 bases and J by 3 bases. This CDR3 spans 14 amino acids. In germline, CDR1 is SGHVS, CDR2 FQNEAQ. CDR3 nucleotides: TGTGCCAGCAGCCCCCGGGACAGGGACACTGAAGCTTTCTTT. Translation gives CASSPRDRDTEAFF.

V is TRBV2 and J is TRBJ2-7; TRBD2 aligns across 7 bases. There are 14 residues in the CDR3. Losses at the gene ends were 7 bases for V and 3 bases for J; bases not matched to a gene: 9. In germline, CDR1 is SNHLY, CDR2 FYNNEI. DNA of the CDR3: TGTGCCAGCATGAGTGGGACGGGAGGCTACGAGCAGTACTTC. Encoded protein: CASMSGTGGYEQYF.

The chain links TRBV7-2 to TRBJ2-1; D uncertain. This CDR3 has 13 residues. Per germline, CDR1 SGHTA and CDR2 FQGNSA. Between the trimmed V and J ends, which lost 1 base and 5 bases, there was a span of 6 bases. The CDR3 region is CASSLGTHNEQFF. CDR3 DNA sequence: TGTGCCAGCAGCTTAGGAACTCACAATGAGCAGTTCTTC.

The V and J genes are TRBV18 and TRBJ1-2, with 7 bases identical to TRBD1. The V gene end was trimmed by 4 bases and the J gene end by 2 bases; junction bases not matched to a gene: 4. Germline V CDR1 and CDR2: KGHSH, LQKENI. The CDR3 is 14 amino acids. As DNA, the CDR3 is TGTGCCAGCTCACAGAACAGGGGAAACTATGGCTACACCTTC. Translated, it gives CASSQNRGNYGYTF.

The chain recombines TRBV6-5 with TRBJ1-1; D not certain. Trimming removed 0 bases from V and 1 base from J, with 9 bases in between. This CDR3 comprises 15 residues. CDR1 is MNHEY and CDR2 is SVGAGI in the germline V gene. The CDR3 loop is CASSYSSTSNTEAFF. The CDR3, as DNA: TGTGCCAGCAGTTACTCGAGCACTTCGAACACTGAAGCTTTCTTT.

This rearrangement joins TRBV7-2 to TRBJ2-3, with TRBD1 matching 9 bases. J lost 4 bases, V lost 5 bases, and 10 bases had no gene match. Germline V lookup: CDR1 SGHTA, CDR2 FQGNSA. This CDR3 region has 16 residues. The chain's CDR3 is CASSKWGQGLADTQYF. The CDR3 DNA follows: TGTGCCAGCAGCAAGTGGGGACAGGGTCTCGCAGATACGCAGTATTTT. Using reference TRBV7-2 and TRBJ2-3 for the parts outside the CDR3, the full variable domain is GAGVSQSPSNKVTEKGKDVELRCDPISGHTALYWYRQSLGQGLEFLIYFQGNSAPDKSGLPSDRFSAERTGGSVSTLTIQRTQQEDSAVYLCASSKWGQGLADTQYFGPGTRLTVL.

This chain links TRBV7-2 with TRBJ2-1; TRBD2 matches 10 bases. Losses at the gene ends were 7 bases for V and 8 bases for J; bases not matched to a gene: 8. Looked up from germline, CDR1 is SGHTA and CDR2 is FQGNSA. CDR3 size: 14 residues. In DNA, the CDR3 is TGTGCCAGCAAAATAGCGGGAGGTCCCCATGAGCAGTTCTTC. This encodes CASKIAGGPHEQFF.

The chain employs TRBV2 and TRBJ2-1, with TRBD1 identical over 8 bases. Germline CDR1 reads SNHLY; CDR2 reads FYNNEI. The CDR3 covers 16 residues. V was pared by 0 bases and J by 6 bases, with 7 bases of the junction left unmatched. As DNA, the CDR3 is TGTGCCAGCAGTGAAGCTCAAACAGGGGGTTTCAATGAGCAGTTCTTC. This sequence encodes CASSEAQTGGFNEQFF.

This chain uses TRBV28 with TRBJ2-7; 8 bases line up with TRBD2. Per the germline V gene, CDR1 is MDHEN and CDR2 is SYDVKM. This CDR3 comprises 13 residues. Losses at the gene ends were 7 bases for V and 2 bases for J; bases not matched to a gene: 4. Here the CDR3 DNA reads TGTGCCAGCACCTCGCGGGGGGCCTACGAGCAGTACTTC. Its translation: CASTSRGAYEQYF. The entire variable domain, with the rest obtained from reference TRBV28 and TRBJ2-7, is as follows: DVKVTQSSRYLVKRTGEKVFLECVQDMDHENMFWYRQDPGLGLRLIYFSYDVKMKEKGDIPEGYSVSREKKERFSLILESASTNQTSMYLCASTSRGAYEQYFGPGTRLTVT.

This clone is a singleton in its sample. The chain joins TRBV29-1 to TRBJ1-1; D is undetermined. CDR1 and CDR2 from the germline V gene are SQVTM and ANQGSEA. The CDR3 length is 13 residues. Trimming cost V 4 bases and J 2 bases, with 11 bases left between them. CDR3 sequence: CSVALGGNTEAFF. In DNA, the CDR3 is TGCAGCGTTGCCCTCGGAGGCAACACTGAAGCTTTCTTT.

The chain uses TRBV2 and TRBJ2-5; a possible D gene is TRBD2 (6 bases). Germline V gene sequence: CDR1 SNHLY, CDR2 FYNNEI. CDR3 length: 15 residues. V was clipped by 3 bases and J by 3 bases, with 14 bases between them. The CDR3 DNA follows: TGTGCCAGCAGTGAGAGGCTAGCGCCCGAAGAGACCCAGTACTTC. It is translated as CASSERLAPEETQYF.

The chain combines TRBV19 with TRBJ2-5; D is undetermined. Germline assignment: CDR1 LNHDA and CDR2 SQIVND (reference sequence). Between the trimmed V and J ends, which lost 2 bases and 5 bases, there was a span of 9 bases. CDR3 length: 13 residues. The CDR3 sequence is CASSITRRETQYF. CDR3 in DNA: TGTGCCAGTAGTATAACCCGCCGGGAGACCCAGTACTTC.

The chain employs TRBV28 and TRBJ2-7; D perhaps matches TRBD2 (6 bases). CDR3 size: 13 residues. Trimming shortened V by 2 bases and J by 6 bases, and 11 bases separated the two germline ends. Germline CDR1 and CDR2: MDHEN and SYDVKM. The CDR3 nucleotides are TGTGCCAGCAGTTTAGGGCAGGGAGGCGAGCAGTACTTC. It translates to CASSLGQGGEQYF.

The chain joins TRBV29-1 to TRBJ2-1, with 9 bases identical to TRBD1. CDR3 length: 14 residues. V lost 6 bases and J lost 4; bases outside the gene matches: 7. Germline-derived CDR1 and CDR2 are SQVTM and ANQGSEA. The CDR3 reads CSVTTGGYYNEQFF. The CDR3 DNA is TGCAGCGTAACAACAGGGGGCTATTACAATGAGCAGTTCTTC.

This rearrangement joins TRBV6-6 to TRBJ2-3; unclear D gene. The CDR3 length is 14 residues. Trimming cost V 2 bases and J 6 bases, with 12 bases left between them. The germline V gene has CDR1 MNHNY and CDR2 SVGAGI (reference sequence). The CDR3: CASSYTEPRDTQYF. The CDR3 bases are TGTGCCAGCAGTTACACTGAGCCCCGTGATACGCAGTATTTT.

The chain uses TRBV4-3 and TRBJ2-2; 10 bases are a match to TRBD2. The CDR3 runs 17 residues. Germline assignment: CDR1 LGHNA and CDR2 YSLEER. V was pared by 0 bases and J by 7 bases, with 8 bases of the junction left unmatched. The CDR3 nucleotides read TGCGCCAGCAGCCAAGATCAAACTAGCGGGAATATCGGGGAGCTGTTTTTT. This codes for CASSQDQTSGNIGELFF.

The rearrangement joins TRBV6-5 to TRBJ1-2; 8 positions match TRBD1. J gave up 4 bases and V 5 bases, and 6 bases lay outside the gene matches. The CDR3 totals 14 residues. From germline, CDR1 is MNHEY and CDR2 SVGAGI. The CDR3 is CASSPDRASYGYTF. Here the CDR3 DNA reads TGTGCCAGCAGTCCGGACAGGGCTAGCTATGGCTACACCTTC.

This clone was seen a few times. The chain employs TRBV21-1 and TRBJ1-1. TRBV21-1 is a known pseudogene. The CDR3 is 19 residues long. In DNA form, the CDR3 reads TGTGCCAGCAGCAAAGTGATGGAACGAGACGCGGAACCTAAAGCTGAAGCTTTCTTT. Encoded protein: CASSKVMERDAEPKAEAFF.

The rearrangement joins TRBV25-1 to TRBJ1-5, with unresolved D. The CDR3 is 14 residues long. Trimming cost V 1 base and J 4 bases, with 8 bases left between them. Germline V gene lookup returns CDR1 MGHDK and CDR2 SYGVNS. Written as DNA, the CDR3 is TGTGCCAGCAGTGAATCCGGTGAGAATCAGCCCCAGCATTTT. Translating gives CASSESGENQPQHF. Filled out from reference TRBV25-1 and TRBJ1-5, the complete variable domain reads EADIYQTPRYLVIGTGKKITLECSQTMGHDKMYWYQQDPGMELHLIHYSYGVNSTEKGDLSSESTVSRIRTEHFPLTLESARPSHTSQYLCASSESGENQPQHFGDGTRLSIL.

The count of this clone is one. V usage is TRBV11-3 and J usage is TRBJ2-3, with TRBD2 identical over 10 bases. Looked up from germline, CDR1 is SGHNT and CDR2 is YENEEA. The CDR3 runs 16 residues. The V gene end was trimmed by 5 bases and the J gene end by 6 bases; junction bases not matched to a gene: 11. CDR3 in amino acids: CASSKRAGGPSDTQYF. As DNA, the CDR3 is TGTGCCAGCAGCAAAAGAGCGGGAGGGCCCTCTGATACGCAGTATTTT.

V and J are TRBV9 and TRBJ1-2, with 7 bases that match TRBD1. CDR1 and CDR2 (germline): SGDLS, YYNGEE. This CDR3 is 14 amino acids long. Trimming cost V 3 bases and J 7 bases; bases outside gene matches: 9. CDR3 nucleotides: TGTGCCAGCAGCGCCACAGGGGCCACGAGTGGCTACACCTTC. Translating gives CASSATGATSGYTF.

The V call is TRBV28, the J call TRBJ1-5; the match to TRBD1 covers 12 bases. The junction had 12 bases not matched to a gene; V was cut back by 10 bases and J by 2 bases. Germline CDR1 and CDR2: MDHEN and SYDVKM. The length of the CDR3 is 17 residues. This chain's CDR3 is CATRQGTGGWGNQPQHF. The DNA for the CDR3 is TGTGCCACTCGCCAAGGGACAGGGGGCTGGGGCAATCAGCCCCAGCATTTT.

Here the CDR3 DNA reads TGTGCCAGCAGTCAGACAGGGGCTTTAGGGGAGACCCAGTACTTC. Translated: CASSQTGALGETQYF. The rearrangement joins TRBV28 to TRBJ2-5; 8 bases map to TRBD1. The CDR3 consists of 15 residues. The V and J ends lost 5 bases and 5 bases, in that order; junction bases with no gene match: 10. The germline V gene encodes CDR1 MDHEN and CDR2 SYDVKM.

The J gene is TRBJ2-1, the V gene TRBV6-6; 9 bases agree with TRBD2. Germline V gene sequence: CDR1 MNHNY, CDR2 SVGAGI (reference sequence). CDR3 length: 15 amino acids. Germline trimming cut 6 bases from V and 7 bases from J; bases unmatched to any gene: 10. As DNA, the CDR3 is TGTGCCAGCAGACCCCCCGGGACTAGCAGAAATGAGCAGTTCTTC. Translation: CASRPPGTSRNEQFF.

This chain uses TRBV6-2 or TRBV6-3 with TRBJ2-5, with D tentatively TRBD1 (5 bases). The CDR3 length is 15 residues. The ends were cut back, 2 bases at V and 2 bases at J, with 12 bases in the middle. The germline V gene encodes CDR1 MNHEY and CDR2 SVGEGT. The CDR3 DNA reads TGTGCCAGCAGTTACGGGCAGGGCTTTCAAGAGACCCAGTACTTC. It encodes CASSYGQGFQETQYF.

Here the CDR3 DNA reads TGTGCCAGCAGTACGACATCGAGCACCATATATTTT. Translating gives CASSTTSSTIYF. The chain carries TRBV28 and TRBJ1-3, with D unresolved. The CDR3 has 12 residues. The germline V and J ends were trimmed by 5 bases and 9 bases, with 11 bases remaining between them. Per germline, CDR1 MDHEN and CDR2 SYDVKM. The full variable domain, rest sourced from reference TRBV28 and TRBJ1-3, is DVKVTQSSRYLVKRTGEKVFLECVQDMDHENMFWYRQDPGLGLRLIYFSYDVKMKEKGDIPEGYSVSREKKERFSLILESASTNQTSMYLCASSTTSSTIYFGEGSWLTVV.

This clone was found once. This chain links TRBV9 with TRBJ2-5, with 11 bases fitting TRBD1. V lost 3 bases to trimming and J lost 5 bases; unmatched junction nucleotides: 9. CDR3 size: 16 residues. Germline CDR1 is SGDLS and CDR2 is YYNGEE. The CDR3 protein is CASSDPGTGGGETQYF. CDR3 sequence (DNA): TGTGCCAGCAGCGACCCCGGGACAGGGGGAGGGGAGACCCAGTACTTC.

The chain links TRBV3-1 (or the pseudogene TRBV3-2) to TRBJ2-6, with D perhaps matching TRBD2 (5 bases). CDR1 LGHDT and CDR2 YNNKEL come from the germline V gene (reference sequence). This CDR3 comprises 16 residues. V was trimmed by 3 bases and J by 2 bases, leaving 11 bases between them. Here the CDR3 DNA reads TGTGCCAGCAGCCATTCTGTCGGGGCTGGGGCCAACGTCCTGACTTTC. It is translated as CASSHSVGAGANVLTF.

The chain recombines TRBV24-1 with TRBJ2-5; 16 bases fit TRBD2. Germline CDR1 KGHDR, CDR2 SFDVKD. The CDR3 has 24 residues. V trimming: 4 bases; J trimming: 1 base; junction bases outside the gene matches: 23. CDR3 bases: TGTGCCACCAGTGACCCCTTGGCGGACCCAACCGGGACTAGCGGGAGGGCCCTCCAAGAGACCCAGTACTTC. Translation gives CATSDPLADPTGTSGRALQETQYF.